This paragraph covers one T cell receptor (beta chain) sequence. Its antigen remains unknown. This record comes from a study of identifying expanded T cells in peripheral blood. Study results and limitations: Differentially abundant clones: about 1.2 between replicates, about 16 at approximately 14 days, over 18 at four. Clone count variance between approximately two-week samples rose with total template count.

Clones were sequenced by immunoSEQ multiplex PCR, and TCRdb holds only the in-frame ones, with some missing. The repertoire has about 100,000 clones, 88% of them found once; the top ten carry about 6%. No infections or other immune events were documented during collection. The origin of this receptor is a person aged 18 to 69 in good health. The sequencing input was blood.

The CDR3: CASRAGGMNTGELFF. As DNA, the CDR3 is TGTGCCAGCAGAGCGGGGGGGATGAACACCGGGGAGCTGTTTTTT. The rearrangement uses TRBV6-5 and TRBJ2-2; 10 bases are a match to TRBD2. The germline CDR1 and CDR2 sequences are MNHEY and SVGAGI. Trimming removed 6 bases from V and 1 base from J; junction bases left unmatched: 2. CDR3 length: 15 amino acids.